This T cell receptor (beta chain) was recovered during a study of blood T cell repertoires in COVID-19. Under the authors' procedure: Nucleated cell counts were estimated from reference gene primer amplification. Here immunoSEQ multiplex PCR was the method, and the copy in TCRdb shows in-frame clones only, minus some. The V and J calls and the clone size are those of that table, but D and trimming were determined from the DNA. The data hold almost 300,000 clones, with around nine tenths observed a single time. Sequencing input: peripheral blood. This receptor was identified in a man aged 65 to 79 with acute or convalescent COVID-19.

This CDR3 is CASSGQVNTEAFF. The CDR3 nucleotides are TGTGCCAGTAGCGGACAGGTGAACACTGAAGCTTTCTTT. This rearrangement joins TRBV19 to TRBJ1-1; 7 nucleotides agree with TRBD1. The CDR3 sequence is 13 residues long. Germline V lookup: CDR1 LNHDA, CDR2 SQIVND (reference sequence). Trimming at V came to 6 bases and at J to 0 bases, leaving 1 base not matched to a gene.